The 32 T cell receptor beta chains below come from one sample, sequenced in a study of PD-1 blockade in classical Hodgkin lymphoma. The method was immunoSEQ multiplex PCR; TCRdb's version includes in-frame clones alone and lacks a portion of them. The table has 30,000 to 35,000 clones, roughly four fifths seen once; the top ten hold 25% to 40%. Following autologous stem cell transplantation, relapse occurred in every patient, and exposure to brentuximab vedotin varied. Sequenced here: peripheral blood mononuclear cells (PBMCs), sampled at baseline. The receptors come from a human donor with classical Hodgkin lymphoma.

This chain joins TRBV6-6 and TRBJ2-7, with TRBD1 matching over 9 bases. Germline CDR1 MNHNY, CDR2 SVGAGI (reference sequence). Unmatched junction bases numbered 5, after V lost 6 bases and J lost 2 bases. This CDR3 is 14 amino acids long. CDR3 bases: TGTGCCAGCAGCCAGGGGACAGGGACCTACGAGCAGTACTTC. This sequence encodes CASSQGTGTYEQYF.

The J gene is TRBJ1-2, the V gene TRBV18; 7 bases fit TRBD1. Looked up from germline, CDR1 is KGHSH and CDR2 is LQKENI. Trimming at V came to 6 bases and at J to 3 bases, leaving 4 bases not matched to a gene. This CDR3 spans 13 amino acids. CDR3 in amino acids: CASSLDRDYGYTF. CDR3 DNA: TGTGCCAGCTCGCTCGACAGGGACTATGGCTACACCTTC. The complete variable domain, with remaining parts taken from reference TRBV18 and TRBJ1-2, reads NAGVMQNPRHLVRRRGQEARLRCSPMKGHSHVYWYRQLPEEGLKFMVYLQKENIIDESGMPKERFSAEFPKEGPSILRIQQVVRGDSAAYFCASSLDRDYGYTFGSGTRLTVV.

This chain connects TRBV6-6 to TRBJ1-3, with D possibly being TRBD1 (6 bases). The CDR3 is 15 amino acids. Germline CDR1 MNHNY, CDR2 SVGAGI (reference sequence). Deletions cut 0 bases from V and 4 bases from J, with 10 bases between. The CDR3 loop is CASSYSTRGGNTIYF. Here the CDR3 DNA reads TGTGCCAGCAGTTACTCGACCAGGGGAGGAAACACCATATATTTT.

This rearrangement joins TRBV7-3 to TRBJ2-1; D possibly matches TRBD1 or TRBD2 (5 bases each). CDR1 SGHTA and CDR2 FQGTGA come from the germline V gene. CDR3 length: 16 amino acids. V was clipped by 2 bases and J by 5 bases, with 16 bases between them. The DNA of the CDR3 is TGTGCCAGCAGCTTATCCGGGGCGTTAAGGGACAATGAGCAGTTCTTC. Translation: CASSLSGALRDNEQFF.

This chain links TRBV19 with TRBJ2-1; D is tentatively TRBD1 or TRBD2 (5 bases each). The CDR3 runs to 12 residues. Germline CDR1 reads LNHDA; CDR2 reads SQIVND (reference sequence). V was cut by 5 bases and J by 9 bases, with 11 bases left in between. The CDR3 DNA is TGTGCCAGTAGTCGGCAGGGAGCTGAGCAGTTCTTC. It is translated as CASSRQGAEQFF. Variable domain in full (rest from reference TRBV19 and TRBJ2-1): DGGITQSPKYLFRKEGQNVTLSCEQNLNHDAMYWYRQDPGQGLRLIYYSQIVNDFQKGDIAEGYSVSREKKESFPLTVTSAQKNPTAFYLCASSRQGAEQFFGPGTRLTVL.

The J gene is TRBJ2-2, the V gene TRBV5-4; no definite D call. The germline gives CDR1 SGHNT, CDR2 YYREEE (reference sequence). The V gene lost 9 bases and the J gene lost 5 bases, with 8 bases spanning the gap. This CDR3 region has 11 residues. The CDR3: CATIGTGELFF. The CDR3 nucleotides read TGTGCCACCATAGGTACCGGGGAGCTGTTTTTT.

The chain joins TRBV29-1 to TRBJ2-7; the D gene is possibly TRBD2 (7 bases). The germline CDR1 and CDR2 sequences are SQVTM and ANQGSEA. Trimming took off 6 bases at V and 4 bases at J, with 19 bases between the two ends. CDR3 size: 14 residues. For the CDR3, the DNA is TGCAGCGTCCAAGGGGGATGGGAGGGGTACGAGCAGTACTTC. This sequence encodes CSVQGGWEGYEQYF.

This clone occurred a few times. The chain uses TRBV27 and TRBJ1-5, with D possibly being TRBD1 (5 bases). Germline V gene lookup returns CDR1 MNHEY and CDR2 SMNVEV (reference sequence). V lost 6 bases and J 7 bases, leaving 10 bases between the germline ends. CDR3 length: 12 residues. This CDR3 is CASRGVGQPQHF. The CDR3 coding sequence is TGTGCCAGCAGGGGGGTCGGACAGCCCCAGCATTTT.

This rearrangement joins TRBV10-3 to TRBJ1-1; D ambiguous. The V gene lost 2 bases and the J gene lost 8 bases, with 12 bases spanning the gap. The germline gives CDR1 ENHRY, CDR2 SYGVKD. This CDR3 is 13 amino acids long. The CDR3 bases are TGTGCCATCAGTGAGGAGACGGGTGGGGAAGCTTTCTTT. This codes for CAISEETGGEAFF.

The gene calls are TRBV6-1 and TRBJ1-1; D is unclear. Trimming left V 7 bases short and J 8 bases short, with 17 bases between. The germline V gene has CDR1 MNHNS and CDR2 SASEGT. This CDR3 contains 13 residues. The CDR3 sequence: CASTSIFGGEAFF. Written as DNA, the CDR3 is TGTGCCAGCACTAGCATCTTCGGAGGGGAAGCTTTCTTT.

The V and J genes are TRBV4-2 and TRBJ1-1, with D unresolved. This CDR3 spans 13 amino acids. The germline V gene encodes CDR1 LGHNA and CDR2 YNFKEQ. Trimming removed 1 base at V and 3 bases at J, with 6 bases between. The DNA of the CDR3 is TGTGCCAGCAGCCAAGTCGGGGACACTGAAGCTTTCTTT. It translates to CASSQVGDTEAFF.

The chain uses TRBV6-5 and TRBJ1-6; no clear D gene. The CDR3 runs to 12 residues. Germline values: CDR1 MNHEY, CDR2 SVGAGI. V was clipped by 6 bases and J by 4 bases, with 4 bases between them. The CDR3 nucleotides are TGTGCCAGCAGACAGTATAATTCACCCCTCCACTTT. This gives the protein CASRQYNSPLHF.

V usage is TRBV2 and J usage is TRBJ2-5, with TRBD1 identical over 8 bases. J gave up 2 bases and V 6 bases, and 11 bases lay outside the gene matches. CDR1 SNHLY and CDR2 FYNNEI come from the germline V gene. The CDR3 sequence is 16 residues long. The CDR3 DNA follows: TGTGCCAGCAGCCCAAGGTCAACAGGGGGACAAGAGACCCAGTACTTC. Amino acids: CASSPRSTGGQETQYF.

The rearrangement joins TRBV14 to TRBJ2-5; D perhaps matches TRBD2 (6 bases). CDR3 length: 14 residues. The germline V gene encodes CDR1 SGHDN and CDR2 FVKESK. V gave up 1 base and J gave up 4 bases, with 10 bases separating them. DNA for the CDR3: TGTGCCAGCAGCCAAGTTGGGGGAGGAGAGACCCAGTACTTC. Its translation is CASSQVGGGETQYF.

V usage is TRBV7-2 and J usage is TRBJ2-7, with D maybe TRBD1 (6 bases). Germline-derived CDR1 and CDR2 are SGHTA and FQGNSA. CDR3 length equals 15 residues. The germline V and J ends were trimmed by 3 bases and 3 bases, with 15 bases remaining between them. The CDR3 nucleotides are TGTGCCAGCAGCTTGTACCTGGACAGCTACTACGAGCAGTACTTC. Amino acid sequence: CASSLYLDSYYEQYF.

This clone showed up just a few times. CDR3 loop: CASSLRQGDGYTF. CDR3 sequence (DNA): TGTGCCAGCAGCTTAAGACAGGGGGATGGCTACACCTTC. The chain has TRBV7-2 and TRBJ1-2, with 9 bases fitting TRBD1. This CDR3 has 13 residues. V dropped 2 bases and J dropped 6; count of bases not matched to a gene: 1. CDR1 and CDR2 (germline): SGHTA, FQGNSA.

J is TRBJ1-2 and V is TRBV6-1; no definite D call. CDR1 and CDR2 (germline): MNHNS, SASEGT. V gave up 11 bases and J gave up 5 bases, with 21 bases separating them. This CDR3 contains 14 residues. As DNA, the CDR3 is TGTGCCTGCAAAACCACAGCATCGAGTTATGGCTACACCTTC. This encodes CACKTTASSYGYTF.

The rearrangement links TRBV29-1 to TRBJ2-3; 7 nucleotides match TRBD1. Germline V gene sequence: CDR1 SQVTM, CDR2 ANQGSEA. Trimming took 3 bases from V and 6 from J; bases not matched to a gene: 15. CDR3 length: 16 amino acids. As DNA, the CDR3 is TGCAGCGTTGATTCTCCGGGACAGAGTCCCACGGATACGCAGTATTTT. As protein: CSVDSPGQSPTDTQYF.

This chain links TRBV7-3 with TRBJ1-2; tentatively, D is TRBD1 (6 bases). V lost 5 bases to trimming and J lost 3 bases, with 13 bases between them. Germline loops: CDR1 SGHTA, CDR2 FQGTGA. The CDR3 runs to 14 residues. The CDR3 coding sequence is TGTGCCAGCAGCCCTAACGAGGGGGACTATGGCTACACCTTC. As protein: CASSPNEGDYGYTF.

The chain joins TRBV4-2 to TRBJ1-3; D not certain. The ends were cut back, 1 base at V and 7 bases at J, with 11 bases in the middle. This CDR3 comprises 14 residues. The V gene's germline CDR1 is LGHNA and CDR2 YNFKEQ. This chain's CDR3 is CASSQAGGMNTIYF. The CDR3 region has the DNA TGTGCCAGCAGCCAAGCGGGAGGGATGAACACCATATATTTT.

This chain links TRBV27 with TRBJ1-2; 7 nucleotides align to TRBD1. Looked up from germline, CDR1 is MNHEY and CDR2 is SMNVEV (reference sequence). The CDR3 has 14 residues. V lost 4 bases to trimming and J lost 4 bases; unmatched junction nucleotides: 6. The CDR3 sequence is CASSSNRGTYGYTF. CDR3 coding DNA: TGTGCCAGCAGTTCCAACAGGGGAACCTATGGCTACACCTTC.

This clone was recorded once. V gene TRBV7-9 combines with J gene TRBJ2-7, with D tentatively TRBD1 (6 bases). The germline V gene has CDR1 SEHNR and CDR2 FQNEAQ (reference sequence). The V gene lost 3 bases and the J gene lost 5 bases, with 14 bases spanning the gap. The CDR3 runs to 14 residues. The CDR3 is CASSFSTGNDEQYF. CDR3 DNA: TGTGCCAGCAGCTTCTCAACAGGGAACGACGAGCAGTACTTC.

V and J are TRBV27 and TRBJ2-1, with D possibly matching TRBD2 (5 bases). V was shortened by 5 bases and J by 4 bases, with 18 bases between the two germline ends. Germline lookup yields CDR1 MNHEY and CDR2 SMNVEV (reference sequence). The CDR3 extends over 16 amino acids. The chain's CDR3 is CASSERTSTGYNEQFF. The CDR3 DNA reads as TGTGCCAGCAGTGAACGGACGAGCACGGGATACAATGAGCAGTTCTTC.

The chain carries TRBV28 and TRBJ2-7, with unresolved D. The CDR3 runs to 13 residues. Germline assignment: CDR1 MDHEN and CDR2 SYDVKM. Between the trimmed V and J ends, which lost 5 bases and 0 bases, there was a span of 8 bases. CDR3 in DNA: TGTGCCAGCAGTCCCCCATCCTCCTACGAGCAGTACTTC. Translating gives CASSPPSSYEQYF.

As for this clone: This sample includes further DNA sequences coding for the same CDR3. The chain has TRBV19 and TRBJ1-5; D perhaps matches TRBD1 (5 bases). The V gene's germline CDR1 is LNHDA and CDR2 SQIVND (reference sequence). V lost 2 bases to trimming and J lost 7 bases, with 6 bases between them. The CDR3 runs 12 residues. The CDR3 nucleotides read TGTGCCAGTAGTATACAGGGCCAGCCCCAGCATTTT. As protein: CASSIQGQPQHF.

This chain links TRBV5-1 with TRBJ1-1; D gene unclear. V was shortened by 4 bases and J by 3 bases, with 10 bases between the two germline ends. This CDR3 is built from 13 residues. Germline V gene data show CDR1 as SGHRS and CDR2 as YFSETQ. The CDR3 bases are TGCGCCAGCAGCCCTCAAGGAGACACTGAAGCTTTCTTT. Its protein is CASSPQGDTEAFF.

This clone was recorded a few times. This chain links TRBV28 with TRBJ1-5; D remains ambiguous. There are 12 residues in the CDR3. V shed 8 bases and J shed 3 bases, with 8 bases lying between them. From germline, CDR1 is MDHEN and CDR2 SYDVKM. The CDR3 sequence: CASEQLNQPQHF. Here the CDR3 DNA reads TGTGCCAGCGAGCAGCTCAATCAGCCCCAGCATTTT.

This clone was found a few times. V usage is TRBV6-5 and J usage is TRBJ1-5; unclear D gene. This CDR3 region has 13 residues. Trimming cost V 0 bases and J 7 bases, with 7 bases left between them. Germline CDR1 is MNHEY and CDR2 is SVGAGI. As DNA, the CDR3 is TGTGCCAGCAGTTACTCGTGGAGGCAGCCCCAGCATTTT. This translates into CASSYSWRQPQHF.

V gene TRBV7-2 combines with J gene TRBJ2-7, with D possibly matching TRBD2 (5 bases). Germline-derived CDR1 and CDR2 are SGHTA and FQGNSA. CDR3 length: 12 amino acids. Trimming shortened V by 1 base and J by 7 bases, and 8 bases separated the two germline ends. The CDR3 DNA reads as TGTGCCAGCAGCTTAGGGCGGGTTGAGCAGTACTTC. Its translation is CASSLGRVEQYF. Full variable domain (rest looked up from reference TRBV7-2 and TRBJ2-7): GAGVSQSPSNKVTEKGKDVELRCDPISGHTALYWYRQSLGQGLEFLIYFQGNSAPDKSGLPSDRFSAERTGGSVSTLTIQRTQQEDSAVYLCASSLGRVEQYFGPGTRLTVT.

The CDR3: CASYGGGVEKLFF. The CDR3 DNA follows: TGTGCCAGTTATGGAGGGGGAGTTGAAAAACTGTTTTTT. The rearrangement uses TRBV7-9 and TRBJ1-4, with D tentatively TRBD1 (6 bases). The CDR3 length is 13 residues. Looked up from germline, CDR1 is SEHNR and CDR2 is FQNEAQ (reference sequence). Trimming pared 9 bases from V and 7 bases from J, leaving 15 bases between.

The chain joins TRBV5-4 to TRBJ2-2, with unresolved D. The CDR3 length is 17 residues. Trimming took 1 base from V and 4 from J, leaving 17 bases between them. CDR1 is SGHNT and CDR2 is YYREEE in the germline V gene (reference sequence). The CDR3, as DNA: TGTGCCAGCAGCTTGAGGCCTCACCTCAAGGGCACCGGGGAGCTGTTTTTT. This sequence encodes CASSLRPHLKGTGELFF.

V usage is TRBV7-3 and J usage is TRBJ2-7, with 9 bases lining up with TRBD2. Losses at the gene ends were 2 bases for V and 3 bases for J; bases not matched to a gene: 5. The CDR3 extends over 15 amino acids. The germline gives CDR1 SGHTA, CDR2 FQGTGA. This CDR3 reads CASSLGSGGLYEQYF. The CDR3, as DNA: TGTGCCAGCAGCTTAGGTAGCGGGGGTCTCTACGAGCAGTACTTC.